This T cell receptor (beta chain) is from a study of blood T cell repertoires in COVID-19. About the research overall: Material from acute and convalescent COVID-19 was sourced from the United States, Italy and Spain.

Seattle cases were enrolled at active infection and followed longitudinally. Germline V gene data show CDR1 as MGHRA and CDR2 as YSYEKL. V lost 1 base to trimming and J lost 5 bases, with 14 bases between them. The CDR3 extends over 15 amino acids. In the study's own analysis: Cell counts per sample came from amplifying reference gene primers. Sequencing used immunoSEQ multiplex PCR; TCRdb keeps in-frame clones, though not all of them. That table gives V, J and clone size, and the DNA gave D and trimming. The sample lists more than 85,000 clones, about nine tenths occurring once. The chain links TRBV4-1 to TRBJ1-1; no clear D. This receptor was obtained from a woman between 45 and 60 years old with COVID-19, enrolled during active disease. Sequenced material: peripheral blood. CDR3 amino acids: CASSQGIAAPTEAFF. The CDR3 DNA reads TGCGCCAGCAGCCAAGGAATCGCGGCCCCTACTGAAGCTTTCTTT.